Shown below are 9 T cell receptor beta chains from a single sample sequenced in a study of T cell responses to AZD1222 COVID-19 vaccine. The assay was immunoSEQ multiplex PCR, and TCRdb's table has in-frame clones only and misses some. Altogether 100,000 to 150,000 clones are present, approximately 85% being singletons, with the ten largest covering about 1.6%. The sample was peripheral blood, taken on day 0 of AZD1222 vaccination. These receptors originate from an adult in good health.

The J gene is TRBJ1-2, the V gene TRBV7-3, with D possibly being TRBD1 (5 bases). CDR1 SGHTA and CDR2 FQGTGA come from the germline V gene. The CDR3 is 18 amino acids. The germline V and J ends were trimmed by 5 bases and 0 bases, with 22 bases remaining between them. DNA of the CDR3: TGTGCCAGCAGCCTAAGGACGGCGGGACGTTCAGCTAACTATGGCTACACCTTC. It yields the protein CASSLRTAGRSANYGYTF.

This chain uses TRBV11-3 with TRBJ1-1, with 9 bases lining up with TRBD1. CDR3 length: 14 amino acids. Germline CDR1 SGHNT, CDR2 YENEEA. V trimming: 7 bases; J trimming: 4 bases; junction bases outside the gene matches: 7. The CDR3 DNA follows: TGTGCCAGCACCCGGGACAGGGTAGGCACTGAAGCTTTCTTT. This translates into CASTRDRVGTEAFF.

V gene TRBV18 combines with J gene TRBJ2-3; no reliable D call. V lost 5 bases, J lost 4 bases, and 10 bases lay in between. CDR1 and CDR2 (germline): KGHSH, LQKENI. This CDR3 spans 13 amino acids. The chain's CDR3 is CASSDQEPDTQYF. For the CDR3, the DNA is TGTGCCAGCTCAGACCAGGAGCCAGATACGCAGTATTTT.

The chain links TRBV2 to TRBJ2-7, with TRBD1 identical over 9 bases. The CDR3 is made up of 14 amino acids. J was trimmed by 6 bases and V by 6 bases; bases with no gene match: 9. Germline CDR1 SNHLY, CDR2 FYNNEI. For the CDR3, the DNA is TGTGCCAGCAGGGGGACAGGGCTAAATTCCGAGCAGTACTTC. This codes for CASRGTGLNSEQYF.

V is TRBV2 and J is TRBJ2-3; D remains unclear. The CDR3 consists of 13 residues. The V and J ends lost 5 bases and 0 bases respectively, with 6 bases between them. The germline gives CDR1 SNHLY, CDR2 FYNNEI. The CDR3 spells CASSWVSTDTQYF. The CDR3 DNA sequence: TGTGCCAGCAGTTGGGTTAGCACAGATACGCAGTATTTT.

The chain carries TRBV7-6 and TRBJ1-1; no clear D. The CDR3 consists of 15 residues. Germline CDR1 reads SGHVS; CDR2 reads FNYEAQ. V was trimmed by 3 bases and J by 8 bases, leaving 19 bases between them. CDR3 loop: CASSFSPDPTEEAFF. CDR3 nucleotides: TGTGCCAGCAGCTTTAGTCCGGACCCAACAGAGGAAGCTTTCTTT.

This clone was observed a single time. The chain recombines TRBV24-1 with TRBJ1-2; 7 nucleotides match TRBD1. Trimming cost V 3 bases and J 0 bases; bases outside gene matches: 9. Germline CDR1 and CDR2: KGHDR and SFDVKD. This CDR3 is 17 amino acids long. The CDR3 sequence is CATSDPMLQGTNYGYTF. In nucleotides, the CDR3 is TGTGCCACCAGTGATCCTATGCTACAGGGGACTAACTATGGCTACACCTTC.

This chain links TRBV24-1 with TRBJ2-2; 7 bases line up with TRBD1. Germline V CDR1 and CDR2: KGHDR, SFDVKD. Unmatched junction bases numbered 6, after V lost 4 bases and J lost 2 bases. The CDR3 spans 16 residues. This CDR3 reads CATSDSTGENTGELFF. DNA for the CDR3: TGTGCCACCAGTGACTCCACAGGGGAAAACACCGGGGAGCTGTTTTTT.

The rearrangement uses TRBV5-4 and TRBJ1-3; the match to TRBD1 covers 10 bases. Germline-derived CDR1 and CDR2 are SGHNT and YYREEE (reference sequence). CDR3 length equals 16 residues. J was trimmed by 0 bases and V by 4 bases; bases with no gene match: 4. CDR3 sequence (DNA): TGTGCCAGCAGCACCGGGACAGGGGTCTCTGGAAACACCATATATTTT. Its translation: CASSTGTGVSGNTIYF. The full variable domain, with the rest looked up from reference TRBV5-4 and TRBJ1-3, is ETGVTQSPTHLIKTRGQQVTLRCSSQSGHNTVSWYQQALGQGPQFIFQYYREEENGRGNFPPRFSGLQFPNYSSELNVNALELDDSALYLCASSTGTGVSGNTIYFGEGSWLTVV.